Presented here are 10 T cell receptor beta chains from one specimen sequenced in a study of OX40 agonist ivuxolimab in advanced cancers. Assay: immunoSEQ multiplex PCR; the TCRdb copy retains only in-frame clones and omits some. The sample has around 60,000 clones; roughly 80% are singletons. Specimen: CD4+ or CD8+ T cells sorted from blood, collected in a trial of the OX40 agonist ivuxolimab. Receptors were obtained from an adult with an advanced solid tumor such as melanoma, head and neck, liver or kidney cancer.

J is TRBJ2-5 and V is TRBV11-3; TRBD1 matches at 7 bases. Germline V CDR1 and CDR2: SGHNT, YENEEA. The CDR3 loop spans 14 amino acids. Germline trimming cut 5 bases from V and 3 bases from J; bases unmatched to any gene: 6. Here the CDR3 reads CASSPGTAKETQYF. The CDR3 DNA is TGTGCCAGCAGCCCTGGGACAGCTAAAGAGACCCAGTACTTC.

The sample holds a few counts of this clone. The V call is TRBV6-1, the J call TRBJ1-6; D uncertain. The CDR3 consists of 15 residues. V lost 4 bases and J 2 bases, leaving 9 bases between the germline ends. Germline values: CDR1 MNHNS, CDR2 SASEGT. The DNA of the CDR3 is TGTGCCAGCAGTGCCACGGGTCCCTATAATTCACCCCTCCACTTT. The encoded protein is CASSATGPYNSPLHF.

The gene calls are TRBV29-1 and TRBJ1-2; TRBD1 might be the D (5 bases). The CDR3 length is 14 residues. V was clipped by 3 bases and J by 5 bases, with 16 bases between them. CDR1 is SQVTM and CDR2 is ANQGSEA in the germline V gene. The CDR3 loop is CSVEAWGTDYGYTF. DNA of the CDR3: TGCAGCGTTGAGGCTTGGGGGACGGATTATGGCTACACCTTC.

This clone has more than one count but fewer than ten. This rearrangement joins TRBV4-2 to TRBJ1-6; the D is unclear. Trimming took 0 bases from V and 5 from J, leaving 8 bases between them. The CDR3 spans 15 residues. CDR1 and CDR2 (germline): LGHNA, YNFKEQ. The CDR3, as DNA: TGTGCCAGCAGCCAAGATAAGGAACATAATTCACCCCTCCACTTT. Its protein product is CASSQDKEHNSPLHF.

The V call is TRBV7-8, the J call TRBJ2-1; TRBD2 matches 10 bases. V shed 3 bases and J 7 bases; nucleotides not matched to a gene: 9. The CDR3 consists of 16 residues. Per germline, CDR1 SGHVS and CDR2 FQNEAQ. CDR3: CASSFRLAGVENEQFF. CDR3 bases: TGTGCCAGCAGCTTCAGGCTAGCGGGAGTTGAAAATGAGCAGTTCTTC.

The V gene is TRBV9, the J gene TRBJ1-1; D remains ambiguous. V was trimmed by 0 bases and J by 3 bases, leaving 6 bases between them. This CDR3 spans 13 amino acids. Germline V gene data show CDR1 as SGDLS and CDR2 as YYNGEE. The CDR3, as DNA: TGTGCCAGCAGCGTAGGGGAAGACACTGAAGCTTTCTTT. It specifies CASSVGEDTEAFF.

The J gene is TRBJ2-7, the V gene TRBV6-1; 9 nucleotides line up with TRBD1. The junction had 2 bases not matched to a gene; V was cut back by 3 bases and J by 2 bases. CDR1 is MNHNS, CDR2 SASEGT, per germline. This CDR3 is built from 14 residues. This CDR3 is CASSETGGPYEQYF. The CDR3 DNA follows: TGTGCCAGCAGTGAGACAGGGGGGCCCTACGAGCAGTACTTC.

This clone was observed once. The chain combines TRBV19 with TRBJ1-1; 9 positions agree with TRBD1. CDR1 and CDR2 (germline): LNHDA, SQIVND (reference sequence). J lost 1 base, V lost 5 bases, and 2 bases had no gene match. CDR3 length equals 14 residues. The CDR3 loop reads CASSPGQGNTEAFF. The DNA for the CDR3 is TGTGCCAGTAGTCCGGGACAGGGGAACACTGAAGCTTTCTTT.

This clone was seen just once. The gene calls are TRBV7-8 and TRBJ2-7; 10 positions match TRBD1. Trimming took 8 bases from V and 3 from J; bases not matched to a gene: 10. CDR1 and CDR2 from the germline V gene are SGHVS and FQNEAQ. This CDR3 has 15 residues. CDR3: CASGQGVMEGYEQYF. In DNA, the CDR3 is TGTGCCAGCGGACAGGGGGTAATGGAAGGCTACGAGCAGTACTTC.

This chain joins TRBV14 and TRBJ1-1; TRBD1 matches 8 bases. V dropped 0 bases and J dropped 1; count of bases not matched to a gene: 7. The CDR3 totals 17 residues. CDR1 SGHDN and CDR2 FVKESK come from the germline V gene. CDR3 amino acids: CASSQDYRTGPNTEAFF. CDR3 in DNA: TGTGCCAGCAGCCAAGATTATCGGACAGGGCCGAACACTGAAGCTTTCTTT.